This TCR beta chain came from a study of T cell changes during pregnancy in multiple sclerosis. Regarding this clone: The sample contains more than one DNA sequence encoding this CDR3.

The method was immunoSEQ multiplex PCR; TCRdb's version includes in-frame clones alone and lacks a portion of them. The sample comprises roughly 40,000 clones, about 90% of which are singletons, and more than 0.95% rests with the top ten. The V gene lost 4 bases and the J gene lost 1 base, with 2 bases spanning the gap. The CDR3 length is 11 residues. The V gene's germline CDR1 is SGHNT and CDR2 YYREEE (reference sequence). This chain links TRBV5-4 with TRBJ2-5; D gene uncertain. Sequencing was performed on CD4+ T cells from peripheral blood mononuclear cells, taken before pregnancy. This TCR was recovered from a female donor with multiple sclerosis, enrolled in a pregnancy study. In DNA form, the CDR3 reads TGTGCCAGCAGCCTCCAAGAGACCCAGTACTTC. Protein sequence: CASSLQETQYF.